Presented here are 12 T cell receptor beta chains from one specimen sequenced in a study of Graves' ophthalmopathy and Graves' hyperthyroidism. RNA served as the template for amplifying TCR beta CDR3 regions. An initial RT-PCR round employing HTBI primers preceded a second-round multiplex PCR. TCRdb reprocessed the multiplex PCR reads with MiXCR, giving one entry per CDR3 protein. The table records 680,000 or so distinct CDR3 sequences, about 24% of them present only once. The sample was peripheral blood. All receptors derive from a woman between 18 and 29 years old with stable Graves' hyperthyroidism. Some clones in this sample may be carry-over from other donors' samples.

This clonotype was recorded many times. The chain joins TRBV4-2 to TRBJ2-7, with 7 bases lining up with TRBD1. The germline CDR1 and CDR2 sequences are LGHNA and YNFKEQ. V shed 1 base, J shed 3 bases, and the junction held 6 bases outside the gene matches. The CDR3 is 15 residues long. In DNA, the CDR3 is TGTGCCAGCAGCCAAGCCCTGGACAGGCTCTACGAGCAGTACTTC. Translating it yields CASSQALDRLYEQYF.

There are many counts of this clonotype. The chain carries TRBV20-1 and TRBJ1-2, with 11 bases lining up with TRBD1. V shed 3 bases, J shed 5 bases, and the junction held 8 bases outside the gene matches. The CDR3 extends over 15 amino acids. Germline V CDR1 and CDR2: DFQATT, SNEGSKA (reference sequence). Here the CDR3 DNA reads TGCAGTGCTAGGGTCTCGGGGACAGGGGGATATGGCTACACCTTC. Translation gives CSARVSGTGGYGYTF.

The CDR3, as DNA: TGTGCCAGCAGCCCCTCGCGAAGTAGCGGGAGGGAGGGCGAGCAGTACTTC. Its protein is CASSPSRSSGREGEQYF. The rearrangement links TRBV9 to TRBJ2-7; 11 bases map to TRBD2. The V gene end was trimmed by 4 bases and the J gene end by 6 bases; junction bases not matched to a gene: 15. CDR3 length equals 17 residues. Germline values: CDR1 SGDLS, CDR2 YYNGEE. Combining the CDR3 with reference TRBV9 and TRBJ2-7 gives the whole variable domain DSGVTQTPKHLITATGQRVTLRCSPRSGDLSVYWYQQSLDQGLQFLIQYYNGEERAKGNILERFSAQQFPDLHSELNLSSLELGDSALYFCASSPSRSSGREGEQYFGPGTRLTVT.

This clonotype was recorded many times. V gene TRBV20-1 combines with J gene TRBJ2-7, with 7 bases that match TRBD1. The CDR3 is 16 residues long. V shed 2 bases, J shed 2 bases, and the junction held 12 bases outside the gene matches. Germline lookup yields CDR1 DFQATT and CDR2 SNEGSKA (reference sequence). The CDR3 here is CSARPLPQDRPYEQYF. Written as DNA, the CDR3 is TGCAGTGCTAGACCCCTACCCCAGGACAGGCCCTACGAGCAGTACTTC.

This clonotype was counted a few times. The chain recombines TRBV11-1 with TRBJ1-1, with 7 nucleotides matching TRBD1. Trimming cost V 6 bases and J 3 bases; bases outside gene matches: 10. Germline V gene data show CDR1 as SGHAT and CDR2 as FQDESV (reference sequence). The CDR3 totals 15 residues. The CDR3 DNA sequence: TGTGCCAGCAGACCCGACAGGGCTGGGGACACTGAAGCTTTCTTT. It yields the protein CASRPDRAGDTEAFF. The whole variable domain, remainder taken from reference TRBV11-1 and TRBJ1-1, is EAEVAQSPRYKITEKSQAVAFWCDPISGHATLYWYRQILGQGPELLVQFQDESVVDDSQLPKDRFSAERLKGVDSTLKIQPAELGDSAMYLCASRPDRAGDTEAFFGQGTRLTVV.

The rearrangement links TRBV18 to TRBJ1-1, with 7 bases that match TRBD1. CDR1 and CDR2 from the germline V gene are KGHSH and LQKENI. This CDR3 region has 16 residues. V was clipped by 7 bases and J by 8 bases; unmatched bases: 19. The CDR3 protein is CASFTNKGARRLEAFF. In DNA, the CDR3 is TGTGCCAGCTTCACCAATAAGGGGGCACGGAGGCTGGAAGCTTTCTTT.

In its sample, this clonotype was seen many times. The gene calls are TRBV7-2 and TRBJ1-5; D is ambiguous. Trimming cost V 1 base and J 7 bases, with 5 bases left between them. This CDR3 contains 12 residues. Germline CDR1 reads SGHTA; CDR2 reads FQGNSA. CDR3 in DNA: TGTGCCAGCAGCTTAGAATCCCAGCCCCAGCATTTT. Translating gives CASSLESQPQHF.

This clonotype was detected a few times. The chain combines TRBV4-1 with TRBJ1-5; possibly TRBD1 for D (6 bases). The germline CDR1 and CDR2 sequences are MGHRA and YSYEKL. Trimming left V 1 base short and J 4 bases short, with 11 bases between. The CDR3 has 15 amino acids. The CDR3 region is CASSQGGGRNQPQHF. CDR3 DNA sequence: TGCGCCAGCAGCCAAGGAGGGGGGAGGAATCAGCCCCAGCATTTT.

The genes are TRBV5-1 and TRBJ2-2; 10 bases agree with TRBD2. Germline-derived CDR1 and CDR2 are SGHRS and YFSETQ. J lost 4 bases, V lost 3 bases, and 6 bases had no gene match. This CDR3 has 16 residues. CDR3 sequence reads: CASSWLAGDSTGELFF. The CDR3 DNA follows: TGCGCCAGCAGCTGGCTAGCGGGGGATTCCACCGGGGAGCTGTTTTTT.

This clonotype was picked up many times. An end of the junction differs from the germline gene, which may be a read error. The chain is built from TRBV19 and TRBJ1-5; maybe TRBD1 (5 bases). The CDR3 is 16 residues long. The germline V gene encodes CDR1 LNHDA and CDR2 SQIVND (reference sequence). The CDR3 region is CASTIGTGQSNQPQHF. The CDR3 DNA follows: TGTGCCAGTACTATAGGAACAGGTCAAAGCAATCAGCCCCAGCATTTT.

This clonotype was observed a handful of times. The chain uses TRBV20-1 and TRBJ1-1; D might be TRBD1 (6 bases). In germline, CDR1 is DFQATT, CDR2 SNEGSKA (reference sequence). Trimming removed 7 bases at V and 7 bases at J, with 19 bases between. The CDR3 sequence is 13 residues long. The CDR3 loop is CSVKRRGAGEAFF. DNA of the CDR3: TGCAGTGTCAAAAGACGGGGGGCGGGTGAAGCTTTCTTT.

This clonotype was detected many times. J is TRBJ2-7 and V is TRBV2, with unresolved D. CDR1 and CDR2 from the germline V gene are SNHLY and FYNNEI. CDR3 length equals 14 residues. The V gene lost 6 bases and the J gene lost 2 bases, with 14 bases spanning the gap. The CDR3 DNA is TGTGCCAGCAGCGGCCACCCAGGACCCTACGAGCAGTACTTC. Its translation is CASSGHPGPYEQYF.